These T cell receptor beta chains were read from a single sample in a study of blood T cell repertoires in COVID-19. Data came from immunoSEQ multiplex PCR; TCRdb stores just in-frame clones and leaves some out. The data hold about 260,000 clones, with more than 75% observed a single time. Sequenced sample: peripheral blood. The origin of the receptors is a woman aged 40 to 50 who had recovered from COVID-19. Both conserved end residues are part of each CDR3. D genes are given only for firm matches. A row's size may be missing; if present it is once, few, many or a size class.

TRBJ1-5 - TRBV28 - TGTGCCAGCAGTTTAATCGCCAGGGGTAATCAGCCCCAGCATTTT CASSLIARGNQPQHF
TRBJ1-2 - TRBV5-5 - TGTGCCAGCAGCCCGGGAGGATGGGACTATGGCTACACCTTC CASSPGGWDYGYTF
TRBJ1-3 - TRBV9 - TGTGCCAGCAGCTACTCAACCGGGTCAGCCCTTTCCTCTGGAAACACCATATATTTT CASSYSTGSALSSGNTIYF
TRBJ2-7 - TRBV6-5 - TGTGCCAGCAGACGCGAACTTTGGGGGCTAGGGGAGCAGTACTTC CASRRELWGLGEQYF
TRBJ2-4 - TRBV12-5 TRBD1 TGTGCTAGTGCCCCGGGACAGGGGAACATTCAGTACTTC CASAPGQGNIQYF
TRBJ2-7 once TRBV5-1 - TGCGCCAGCAGCTTTGGGGACACCACCTACGAGCAGTACTTC CASSFGDTTYEQYF
TRBJ1-3 - TRBV30 - TGTGCCTGGACCCCCCCGGGAGCACCAGCGAGGGGAAACACCATATATTTT CAWTPPGAPARGNTIYF
TRBJ2-7 - TRBV4-2 - TGTGCCAGCAGCCAAGACTTGGGGGGGGGCCTTTTCTACGAGCAGTACTTC CASSQDLGGGLFYEQYF
TRBJ2-7 - TRBV7-9 TRBD2 TGTGCCAGCAGCTCGACCGCGACTAGCGGGGGGTACGAGCAGTACTTC CASSSTATSGGYEQYF
TRBJ1-2 - TRBV4-1 TRBD1 TGCGCCAGCAGCCAGGGCAGGGGGGATTATGGCTACACCTTC CASSQGRGDYGYTF
TRBJ2-3 once TRBV5-1 - TGCGCCAGCAGCTTTGGAGGGGGAGGGACAGATACGCAGTATTTT CASSFGGGGTDTQYF
TRBJ1-4 many TRBV27 - TGTGCCAGCAGTCCCAACAGGGAGTCGAAAGAAAAACTGTTTTTT CASSPNRESKEKLFF
TRBJ2-7 - TRBV27 TRBD2 TGTGCCAGCAGTTTATCGGCCACTAGCGTTTCCCTCGAGCAGTACTTC CASSLSATSVSLEQYF